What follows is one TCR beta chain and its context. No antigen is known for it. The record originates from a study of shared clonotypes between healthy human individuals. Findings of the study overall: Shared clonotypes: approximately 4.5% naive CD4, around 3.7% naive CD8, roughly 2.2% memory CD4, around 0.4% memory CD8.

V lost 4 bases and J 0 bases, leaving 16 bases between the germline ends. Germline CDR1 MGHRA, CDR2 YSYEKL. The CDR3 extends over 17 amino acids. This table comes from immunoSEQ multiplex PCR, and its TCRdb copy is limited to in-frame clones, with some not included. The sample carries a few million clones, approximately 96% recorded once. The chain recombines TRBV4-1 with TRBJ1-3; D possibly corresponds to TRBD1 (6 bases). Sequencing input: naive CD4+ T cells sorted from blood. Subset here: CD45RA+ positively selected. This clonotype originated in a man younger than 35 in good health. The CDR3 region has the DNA TGCGCCAGCAGCCTCACGACAGGACCCAGCTCTGGAAACACCATATATTTT. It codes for CASSLTTGPSSGNTIYF.